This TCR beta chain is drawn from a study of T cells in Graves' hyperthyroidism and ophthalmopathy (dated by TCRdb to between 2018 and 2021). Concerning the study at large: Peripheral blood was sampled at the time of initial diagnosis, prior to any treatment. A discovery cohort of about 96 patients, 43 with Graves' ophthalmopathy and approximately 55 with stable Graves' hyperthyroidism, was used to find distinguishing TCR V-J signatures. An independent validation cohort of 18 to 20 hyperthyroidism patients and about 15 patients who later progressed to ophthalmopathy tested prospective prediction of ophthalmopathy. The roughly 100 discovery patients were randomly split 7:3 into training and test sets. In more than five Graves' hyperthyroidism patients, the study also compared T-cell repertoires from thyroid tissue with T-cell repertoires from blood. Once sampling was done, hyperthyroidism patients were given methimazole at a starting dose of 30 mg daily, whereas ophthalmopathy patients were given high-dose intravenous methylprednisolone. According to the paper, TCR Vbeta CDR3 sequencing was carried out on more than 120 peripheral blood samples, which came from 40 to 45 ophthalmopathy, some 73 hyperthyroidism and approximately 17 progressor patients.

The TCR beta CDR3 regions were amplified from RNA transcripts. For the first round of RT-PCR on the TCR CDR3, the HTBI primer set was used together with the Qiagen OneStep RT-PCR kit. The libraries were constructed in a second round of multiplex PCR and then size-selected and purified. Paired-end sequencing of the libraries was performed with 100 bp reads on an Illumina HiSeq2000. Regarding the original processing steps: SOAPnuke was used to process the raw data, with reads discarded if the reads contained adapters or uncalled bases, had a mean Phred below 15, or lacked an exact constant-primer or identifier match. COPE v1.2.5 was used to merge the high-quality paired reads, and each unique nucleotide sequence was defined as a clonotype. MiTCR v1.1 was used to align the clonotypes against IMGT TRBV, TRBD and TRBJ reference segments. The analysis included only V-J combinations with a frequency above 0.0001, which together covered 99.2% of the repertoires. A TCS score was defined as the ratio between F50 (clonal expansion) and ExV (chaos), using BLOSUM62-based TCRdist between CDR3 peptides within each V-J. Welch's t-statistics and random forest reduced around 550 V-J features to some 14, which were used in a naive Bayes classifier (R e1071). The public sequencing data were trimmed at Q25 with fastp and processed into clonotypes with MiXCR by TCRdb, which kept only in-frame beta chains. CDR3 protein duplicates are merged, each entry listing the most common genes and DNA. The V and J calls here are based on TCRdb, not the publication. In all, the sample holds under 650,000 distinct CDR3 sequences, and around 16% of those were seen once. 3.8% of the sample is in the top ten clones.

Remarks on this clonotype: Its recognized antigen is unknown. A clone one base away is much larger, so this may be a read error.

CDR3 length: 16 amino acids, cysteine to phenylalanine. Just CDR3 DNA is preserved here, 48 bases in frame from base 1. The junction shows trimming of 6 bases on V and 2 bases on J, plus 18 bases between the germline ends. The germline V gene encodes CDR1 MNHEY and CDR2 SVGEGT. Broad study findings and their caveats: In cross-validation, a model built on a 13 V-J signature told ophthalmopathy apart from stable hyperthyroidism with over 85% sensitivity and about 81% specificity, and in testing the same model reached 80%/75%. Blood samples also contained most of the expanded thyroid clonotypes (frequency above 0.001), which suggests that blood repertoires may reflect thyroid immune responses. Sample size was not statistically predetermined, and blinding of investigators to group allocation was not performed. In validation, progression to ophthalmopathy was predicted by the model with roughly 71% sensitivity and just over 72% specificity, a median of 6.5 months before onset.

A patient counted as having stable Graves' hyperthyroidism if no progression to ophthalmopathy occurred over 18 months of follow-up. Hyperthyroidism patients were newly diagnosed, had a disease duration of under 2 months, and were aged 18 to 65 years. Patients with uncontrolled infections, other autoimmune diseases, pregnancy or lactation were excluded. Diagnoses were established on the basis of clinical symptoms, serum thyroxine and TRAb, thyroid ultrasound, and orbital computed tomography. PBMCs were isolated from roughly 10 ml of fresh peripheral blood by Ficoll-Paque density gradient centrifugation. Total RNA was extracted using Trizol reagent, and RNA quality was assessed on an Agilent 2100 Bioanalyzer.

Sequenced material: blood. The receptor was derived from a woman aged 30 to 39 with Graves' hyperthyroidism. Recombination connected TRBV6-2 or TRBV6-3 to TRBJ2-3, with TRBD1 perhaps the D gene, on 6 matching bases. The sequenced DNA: TGTGCCAGCAGACTGTATACAGGGCTAGCCACAGATACGCAGTATTTT. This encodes CASRLYTGLATDTQYF.